Each of the 3 T cell receptor beta chains below was sequenced from the same sample in a study of blood T cell repertoires in COVID-19. Data came from immunoSEQ multiplex PCR; TCRdb stores just in-frame clones and leaves some out. The profile shows some 100,000 clones, approximately 86% of them singletons. Sequencing used peripheral blood. These receptors originate from a woman between 65 and 79 years old with acute or convalescent COVID-19.

This chain connects TRBV24-1 to TRBJ2-1, with TRBD2 matching over 8 bases. Losses at the gene ends were 1 base for V and 4 bases for J; bases not matched to a gene: 5. Germline CDR1 KGHDR, CDR2 SFDVKD. This CDR3 is built from 16 residues. CDR3 in DNA: TGTGCCACCAGTGATTTATCTAGCGGGTTATACAATGAGCAGTTCTTC. This codes for CATSDLSSGLYNEQFF.

The chain joins TRBV6-6 to TRBJ2-7; TRBD1 agrees at 9 bases. V lost 8 bases and J lost 6; bases outside the gene matches: 14. Germline CDR1 MNHNY, CDR2 SVGAGI (reference sequence). The CDR3 runs 15 residues. CDR3 nucleotide sequence: TGTGCCAGCCGACCGACCCGGGACAGGGCGGGCGAGCAGTACTTC. It translates to CASRPTRDRAGEQYF.

This rearrangement joins TRBV11-1 to TRBJ2-1; TRBD2 agrees at 14 bases. The CDR3 contains 16 residues. V was clipped by 4 bases and J by 10 bases; unmatched bases: 9. The germline CDR1 and CDR2 sequences are SGHAT and FQDESV (reference sequence). This chain's CDR3 is CASSYWGTSGRFEQFF. The CDR3 DNA follows: TGTGCCAGCAGCTATTGGGGGACTAGCGGGAGATTCGAGCAGTTCTTC.